The 6 T cell receptor beta chains given below trace back to one sample, sequenced in a study of blood T cells in healthy people across ages. A second roughly 6 to 11 cycle PCR used barcoded and J-beta primers. One entry per CDR3 protein results from TCRdb running MiXCR on the 5' RACE reads. The table shows over 450,000 distinct CDR3 sequences, with 24% occurring only once. In addition, the sample was reused for a study of T cells of mothers and their children.

The sequenced material came from blood. Receptor source: a boy between 10 and 17 years old in good health.

The J gene is TRBJ1-1, the V gene TRBV7-9, with D uncertain. The CDR3 length is 17 residues. Germline V lookup: CDR1 SEHNR, CDR2 FQNEAQ (reference sequence). V was cut by 6 bases and J by 5 bases, with 25 bases left in between. The CDR3 region has the DNA TGTGCCAGCAGACAAGGGCCATCCGGAGGCAGAAGGACTGAAGCTTTCTTT. Translated: CASRQGPSGGRRTEAFF.

The genes are TRBV20-1 and TRBJ2-7, with 9 bases that match TRBD1. Germline loops: CDR1 DFQATT, CDR2 SNEGSKA (reference sequence). The V gene end was trimmed by 1 base and the J gene end by 3 bases; junction bases not matched to a gene: 10. The CDR3 is made up of 16 amino acids. The CDR3 here is CSARGTGRGQGYEQYF. CDR3 nucleotide sequence: TGCAGTGCTAGAGGGACAGGGAGGGGACAGGGCTACGAGCAGTACTTC.

This chain joins TRBV20-1 and TRBJ2-5, with 9 positions matching TRBD2. Germline V CDR1 and CDR2: DFQATT, SNEGSKA (reference sequence). CDR3 length: 13 residues. V lost 2 bases to trimming and J lost 4 bases; unmatched junction nucleotides: 2. CDR3 sequence (DNA): TGCAGTGCTAGACGAGCGGGAGGAGAGACCCAGTACTTC. Its translation is CSARRAGGETQYF.

This clonotype was picked up a small number of times. V is TRBV20-1 and J is TRBJ2-1; 11 nucleotides agree with TRBD2. CDR1 and CDR2 from the germline V gene are DFQATT and SNEGSKA (reference sequence). V dropped 2 bases and J dropped 3; count of bases not matched to a gene: 0. There are 14 residues in the CDR3. The CDR3 DNA is TGCAGTGCTAGAACTAGCGGGGGCTACAATGAGCAGTTCTTC. Protein: CSARTSGGYNEQFF.

V and J are TRBV10-3 and TRBJ1-2; D is unclear. The CDR3 loop spans 11 amino acids. CDR1 is ENHRY and CDR2 is SYGVKD in the germline V gene. V was pared by 8 bases and J by 4 bases, with 8 bases between. The CDR3 coding sequence is TGTGCCATCCTAGAGGGCTATGGCTACACCTTC. Amino acid sequence: CAILEGYGYTF.

CDR3 sequence reads: CASRTGGFKEPQHF. The CDR3 DNA is TGTGCCAGCAGGACAGGGGGCTTTAAAGAGCCCCAGCATTTT. This chain links TRBV12-3 or TRBV12-4 with TRBJ1-5; TRBD1 matches 10 bases. The V segment lost 6 bases and the J segment 8 bases; nucleotides outside the gene matches: 7. This CDR3 contains 14 residues.